Following are 16 T cell receptor beta chains from one sample sequenced in a study of blood T cell repertoires in COVID-19. The assay was immunoSEQ multiplex PCR, and TCRdb's table has in-frame clones only and misses some. This repertoire shows about 130,000 clones, approximately 83% found once; its top ten account for over 9.5%. Input material: peripheral blood. The receptors come from a man between 60 and 70 years old with acute or convalescent COVID-19.

The chain uses TRBV18 and TRBJ1-4; TRBD1 agrees at 7 bases. This CDR3 has 13 amino acids. Unmatched junction bases numbered 3, after V lost 3 bases and J lost 8 bases. CDR1 KGHSH and CDR2 LQKENI come from the germline V gene. In nucleotides, the CDR3 is TGTGCCAGCTCACCGCAGGGGGACGAAAAACTGTTTTTT. As protein: CASSPQGDEKLFF.

This clone was counted once. The chain is built from TRBV7-8 and TRBJ1-2; D remains unclear. V was clipped by 5 bases and J by 4 bases, with 8 bases between them. Per the germline V gene, CDR1 is SGHVS and CDR2 is FQNEAQ. The CDR3 loop spans 12 amino acids. Written as DNA, the CDR3 is TGTGCCAGCAGCCTCGAGGGCTATGGCTACACCTTC. Protein product: CASSLEGYGYTF.

The chain recombines TRBV13 with TRBJ2-7; D is uncertain. The V end was cut by 5 bases, the J end by 2 bases, with 7 bases between. The germline CDR1 and CDR2 sequences are PRHDT and FYEKMQ (reference sequence). The CDR3 totals 12 residues. CDR3 DNA sequence: TGTGCCAGCAGCGCTACGGCCTACGAGCAGTACTTC. Amino acids: CASSATAYEQYF.

The chain carries TRBV9 and TRBJ1-1; D is ambiguous. The length of the CDR3 is 14 residues. Trimming left V 4 bases short and J 3 bases short, with 13 bases between. Germline assignment: CDR1 SGDLS and CDR2 YYNGEE. The DNA for the CDR3 is TGTGCCAGCAGCCTCGGAGGTTACGACACTGAAGCTTTCTTT. Translation: CASSLGGYDTEAFF.

The chain has TRBV28 and TRBJ1-2; possibly TRBD1 for D (5 bases). Trimming cost V 6 bases and J 2 bases, with 16 bases left between them. Germline-derived CDR1 and CDR2 are MDHEN and SYDVKM. CDR3 length: 15 residues. CDR3 sequence reads: CASSSPGGSNYGYTF. The CDR3 coding sequence is TGTGCCAGCAGCTCACCCGGGGGTTCCAACTATGGCTACACCTTC.

The chain links TRBV18 to TRBJ2-1; TRBD1 aligns across 8 bases. The CDR3 is 14 residues long. V lost 6 bases to trimming and J lost 6 bases; unmatched junction nucleotides: 7. Germline CDR1 and CDR2: KGHSH and LQKENI. The CDR3 DNA sequence: TGTGCCAGCTCCCTCCAAGGACAGGGCAATGAGCAGTTCTTC. Translated, it gives CASSLQGQGNEQFF.

This clone was recorded once. The V and J genes are TRBV18 and TRBJ1-2, with TRBD1 identical over 9 bases. V shed 5 bases, J shed 4 bases, and the junction held 2 bases outside the gene matches. The CDR3 is 13 amino acids. The germline CDR1 and CDR2 sequences are KGHSH and LQKENI. Here the CDR3 DNA reads TGTGCCAGCTCAACGGGACAGGGCTATGGCTACACCTTC. Its protein is CASSTGQGYGYTF.

In the case of this clone: Other DNA sequences of this sample code for an identical CDR3. This chain links TRBV11-2 with TRBJ1-3; D remains ambiguous. The CDR3 is 14 amino acids. Trimming took 5 bases from V and 0 from J, leaving 8 bases between them. The germline V gene encodes CDR1 SGHAT and CDR2 FQNNGV. The CDR3 here is CASSPRGSGNTIYF. The DNA for the CDR3 is TGTGCCAGCAGCCCCCGAGGCTCTGGAAACACCATATATTTT. Looking up the rest from reference TRBV11-2 and TRBJ1-3 gives the full variable domain: EAGVAQSPRYKIIEKRQSVAFWCNPISGHATLYWYQQILGQGPKLLIQFQNNGVVDDSQLPKDRFSAERLKGVDSTLKIQPAKLEDSAVYLCASSPRGSGNTIYFGEGSWLTVV.

The chain combines TRBV15 with TRBJ1-5; D possibly corresponds to TRBD1 (5 bases). Germline V gives CDR1 LNHNV, CDR2 YYDKDF (reference sequence). The CDR3 is 14 residues long. Trimming left V 1 base short and J 8 bases short, with 12 bases between. In nucleotides, the CDR3 is TGTGCCACCAGCAGAGGGACACCGGGGGAGCCCCAGCATTTT. It specifies CATSRGTPGEPQHF.

This chain joins TRBV3-1 (or the pseudogene TRBV3-2) and TRBJ2-1; D perhaps matches TRBD2 (6 bases). CDR1 is LGHDT, CDR2 YNNKEL, per germline (reference sequence). V lost 0 bases and J lost 2, with 8 bases in between. The CDR3 runs to 15 residues. CDR3 DNA: TGTGCCAGCAGCCAAGACGGGAGCCCCTACAATGAGCAGTTCTTC. It codes for CASSQDGSPYNEQFF.

This clone has a single count. V and J are TRBV28 and TRBJ2-7, with 8 bases fitting TRBD1. The germline V gene has CDR1 MDHEN and CDR2 SYDVKM. This CDR3 contains 15 residues. V was pared by 6 bases and J by 3 bases, with 10 bases of the junction left unmatched. Here the CDR3 reads CASSPIGQGSYEQYF. In DNA, the CDR3 is TGTGCCAGCAGCCCGATTGGACAGGGAAGCTACGAGCAGTACTTC.

The V call is TRBV2, the J call TRBJ2-3, with a weak D call TRBD2 (6 bases). Germline V lookup: CDR1 SNHLY, CDR2 FYNNEI. CDR3 length: 13 amino acids. Trimming removed 6 bases from V and 4 bases from J, with 11 bases in between. The DNA for the CDR3 is TGTGCCAGCAGCCGGGACTCGGCAGATACGCAGTATTTT. As protein: CASSRDSADTQYF.

The rearrangement joins TRBV3-1 (or the pseudogene TRBV3-2) to TRBJ1-2, with 8 bases fitting TRBD1. V lost 5 bases to trimming and J lost 7 bases; unmatched junction nucleotides: 9. Looked up from germline, CDR1 is LGHDT and CDR2 is YNNKEL (reference sequence). CDR3 size: 14 residues. CDR3 nucleotide sequence: TGTGCCAGCAGCAGCCGACAGGGGTCCTCTGGCTACACCTTC. Translating gives CASSSRQGSSGYTF.

V usage is TRBV5-8 and J usage is TRBJ2-3; 7 nucleotides align to TRBD1. Looked up from germline, CDR1 is SGHTS and CDR2 is YDEGEE. The CDR3 length is 14 residues. V lost 6 bases to trimming and J lost 6 bases; unmatched junction nucleotides: 10. The CDR3 here is CASTRDSGLDTQYF. The CDR3 DNA reads TGTGCCAGCACCCGGGACAGCGGCTTGGATACGCAGTATTTT. Together with reference TRBV5-8 and TRBJ2-3, the CDR3 gives the full variable domain: EAGVTQSPTHLIKTRGQQATLRCSPISGHTSVYWYQQALGLGLQFLLWYDEGEERNRGNFPPRFSGRQFPNYSSELNVNALELEDSALYLCASTRDSGLDTQYFGPGTRLTVL.

This chain connects TRBV5-1 to TRBJ1-1; D unresolved. CDR1 is SGHRS, CDR2 YFSETQ, per germline. This CDR3 is built from 17 residues. V was clipped by 0 bases and J by 0 bases, with 15 bases between them. Here the CDR3 reads CASSLGPNSFMNTEAFF. The CDR3 region has the DNA TGCGCCAGCAGCTTGGGTCCGAACAGCTTCATGAACACTGAAGCTTTCTTT.

V and J are TRBV4-1 and TRBJ2-1; D gene uncertain. The germline V and J ends were trimmed by 0 bases and 0 bases, with 9 bases remaining between them. Germline CDR1 is MGHRA and CDR2 is YSYEKL. The CDR3 spans 16 residues. The CDR3 sequence is CASSQDPMSSYNEQFF. The CDR3 bases are TGCGCCAGCAGCCAAGACCCCATGAGCTCCTACAATGAGCAGTTCTTC.